This T cell receptor (beta chain) emerged from a study of T-cell reconstitution after alpha-beta-depleted transplantation in children. Study observations and caveats: One year after transplant, T-cell counts and diversity came mostly from newly produced T cells.

Preparation of the TCRbeta library used unique molecular identifiers. TCRdb reanalysed the PCR reads using MiXCR and keeps one entry per CDR3 protein. The sample includes some 9,700 distinct CDR3 sequences, approximately 13% of them seen just once. The CDR3 length is 15 residues. CDR1 is SGHAT, CDR2 FQNNGV, per germline. Losses at the gene ends were 5 bases for V and 2 bases for J; bases not matched to a gene: 8. This clonotype was recorded at least ten times. Its matching antigen is unknown. The chain carries TRBV11-2 and TRBJ2-7; 8 positions match TRBD1. This specimen consisted of PBMCs, mostly from graft donor cells, obtained 60 days after TCRalphabeta/CD19-depleted stem cell transplant. The origin of this receptor is a male patient between 5 and 17 years old who had a stem cell transplant for acute lymphoblastic leukemia, so the T cells may come from the graft donor. CDR3 protein: CASSRAPGGAYEQYF. The CDR3 DNA sequence: TGTGCCAGCAGCCGGGCTCCAGGGGGCGCCTACGAGCAGTACTTC. Together with reference TRBV11-2 and TRBJ2-7, the CDR3 gives the full variable domain: EAGVAQSPRYKIIEKRQSVAFWCNPISGHATLYWYQQILGQGPKLLIQFQNNGVVDDSQLPKDRFSAERLKGVDSTLKIQPAKLEDSAVYLCASSRAPGGAYEQYFGPGTRLTVT.